One and the same sample provided the 17 T cell receptor beta chains below, sequenced in a study of blood T cell repertoires in COVID-19. Clones were read by immunoSEQ multiplex PCR, and TCRdb kept only the in-frame ones, dropping some. Among 90,000 to 120,000 clones, about 93% were seen once, and the ten largest hold 1% to 1.5%. The material sequenced was peripheral blood. The receptors were sampled from a woman aged 30 to 39 with acute or convalescent COVID-19.

This clone was observed once. The chain joins TRBV4-3 to TRBJ2-7; 7 nucleotides match TRBD2. Germline V CDR1 and CDR2: LGHNA, YSLEER. Losses at the gene ends were 4 bases for V and 0 bases for J; bases not matched to a gene: 6. This CDR3 spans 15 amino acids. This CDR3 reads CASSPGGGSSYEQYF. CDR3 nucleotides: TGCGCCAGCAGCCCTGGGGGAGGGAGCTCCTACGAGCAGTACTTC.

This clone is a singleton in its sample. The chain combines TRBV4-2 with TRBJ2-1; TRBD2 aligns across 13 bases. Germline V gene sequence: CDR1 LGHNA, CDR2 YNFKEQ. CDR3 size: 16 residues. Trimming took 1 base from V and 8 from J; bases not matched to a gene: 5. In nucleotides, the CDR3 is TGTGCCAGCAGCCAAGGGACTAGCGGGAGCTTCGATGAGCAGTTCTTC. Translation: CASSQGTSGSFDEQFF.

The CDR3 loop is CASSLRSNQPQHF. CDR3 bases: TGTGCCAGCAGTTTGCGGAGCAATCAGCCCCAGCATTTT. The chain links TRBV27 to TRBJ1-5; no definite D call. Between the trimmed V and J ends, which lost 3 bases and 1 base, there was a span of 4 bases. The CDR3 runs 13 residues. From germline, CDR1 is MNHEY and CDR2 SMNVEV (reference sequence).

J is TRBJ2-1 and V is TRBV7-2; 7 nucleotides align to TRBD2. Germline trimming cut 1 base from V and 3 bases from J; bases unmatched to any gene: 3. The CDR3 spans 15 residues. The germline V gene has CDR1 SGHTA and CDR2 FQGNSA. The CDR3 bases are TGTGCCAGCAGCTTAGAAGGCGGGAGCTACAATGAGCAGTTCTTC. Translating it yields CASSLEGGSYNEQFF.

The chain is built from TRBV9 and TRBJ2-7; tentative D call: TRBD2 (5 bases). V was cut by 0 bases and J by 4 bases, with 8 bases left in between. CDR3 size: 13 residues. The germline CDR1 and CDR2 sequences are SGDLS and YYNGEE. CDR3 sequence reads: CASSVGGEYEQYF. CDR3 DNA: TGTGCCAGCAGCGTAGGGGGAGAGTACGAGCAGTACTTC. The variable domain in full, completed from reference TRBV9 and TRBJ2-7, reads DSGVTQTPKHLITATGQRVTLRCSPRSGDLSVYWYQQSLDQGLQFLIQYYNGEERAKGNILERFSAQQFPDLHSELNLSSLELGDSALYFCASSVGGEYEQYFGPGTRLTVT.

The chain has TRBV3-1 (or the pseudogene TRBV3-2) and TRBJ1-1, with 7 bases lining up with TRBD1. The CDR3 totals 14 residues. V was clipped by 4 bases and J by 4 bases; unmatched bases: 6. The germline V gene has CDR1 LGHDT and CDR2 YNNKEL (reference sequence). Here the CDR3 reads CASSPTGPGTEAFF. The DNA of the CDR3 is TGTGCCAGCAGCCCGACAGGGCCGGGCACTGAAGCTTTCTTT.

V and J are TRBV6-5 and TRBJ2-7, with 15 bases matching TRBD2. J was trimmed by 6 bases and V by 6 bases; bases with no gene match: 6. Germline-derived CDR1 and CDR2 are MNHEY and SVGAGI. The CDR3 totals 15 residues. The CDR3: CASSARTSGGGEQYF. The CDR3 DNA reads as TGTGCCAGCAGCGCAAGGACTAGCGGGGGGGGCGAGCAGTACTTC.

This clone was recorded only once. The chain employs TRBV6-5 and TRBJ1-2; unclear D gene. Germline V gives CDR1 MNHEY, CDR2 SVGAGI. This CDR3 has 12 residues. V was cut by 8 bases and J by 4 bases, with 11 bases left in between. CDR3 in amino acids: CASGGRTYGYTF. In nucleotides, the CDR3 is TGTGCCAGCGGCGGGAGGACCTATGGCTACACCTTC.

The chain carries TRBV7-8 and TRBJ1-2, with 10 positions matching TRBD1. Germline loops: CDR1 SGHVS, CDR2 FQNEAQ. The CDR3 contains 14 residues. V lost 5 bases to trimming and J lost 2 bases; unmatched junction nucleotides: 2. The CDR3 sequence is CASSPTGGNYGYTF. CDR3 DNA sequence: TGTGCCAGCAGCCCGACAGGGGGCAACTATGGCTACACCTTC.

The chain is built from TRBV4-2 and TRBJ2-3; TRBD1 might be the D (7 bases). With 2 bases removed from V and 1 base from J, the gap between germline ends came to 16 bases. The germline CDR1 and CDR2 sequences are LGHNA and YNFKEQ. The CDR3 sequence is 17 residues long. The CDR3 spells CASSQQRQGLRTDTQYF. The CDR3 coding sequence is TGTGCCAGCAGCCAACAACGACAGGGACTCCGCACAGATACGCAGTATTTT.

J is TRBJ2-7 and V is TRBV7-8, with 10 bases matching TRBD2. CDR1 SGHVS and CDR2 FQNEAQ come from the germline V gene. Trimming took 5 bases from V and 4 from J; bases not matched to a gene: 11. The CDR3 has 16 residues. The CDR3 region has the DNA TGTGCCAGCAGCCCCCACCCCGGGACTAGCGTATACGAGCAGTACTTC. It encodes CASSPHPGTSVYEQYF. The full variable domain, its missing parts supplied by reference TRBV7-8 and TRBJ2-7, is GAGVSQSPRYKVAKRGQDVALRCDPISGHVSLFWYQQALGQGPEFLTYFQNEAQLDKSGLPSDRFFAERPEGSVSTLKIQRTQQEDSAVYLCASSPHPGTSVYEQYFGPGTRLTVT.

This clone was observed once. CDR3 DNA: TGTGCTAGTGGTTCCCCAACTGAAGCTTTCTTT. Its protein is CASGSPTEAFF. This chain links TRBV12-5 with TRBJ1-1; no firm D call. The CDR3 is made up of 11 amino acids. The V end lost 4 bases, the J end lost 5 bases, and 5 bases lay between the germline ends. Germline assignment: CDR1 LGHNT and CDR2 FRNRAP. Full variable domain (remainder filled in from reference TRBV12-5 and TRBJ1-1): DARVTQTPRHKVTEMGQEVTMRCQPILGHNTVFWYRQTMMQGLELLAYFRNRAPLDDSGMPKDRFSAEMPDATLATLKIQPSEPRDSAVYFCASGSPTEAFFGQGTRLTVV.

The rearrangement joins TRBV4-1 to TRBJ1-1; D is unresolved. V gave up 4 bases and J gave up 3 bases, with 12 bases separating them. Germline CDR1 MGHRA, CDR2 YSYEKL. The CDR3 sequence is 14 residues long. CDR3 DNA sequence: TGCGCCAGCAGCCTTCGACCGGGGTACACTGAAGCTTTCTTT. Translation gives CASSLRPGYTEAFF.

The rearrangement joins TRBV10-2 to TRBJ1-4, with TRBD1 identical over 9 bases. The CDR3 is made up of 14 amino acids. CDR1 is WSHSY, CDR2 SAAADI, per germline. J gave up 5 bases and V 8 bases, and 6 bases lay outside the gene matches. CDR3: CASSGGQGNEKLFF. DNA of the CDR3: TGCGCCAGCTCGGGGGGACAGGGCAATGAAAAACTGTTTTTT.

The chain employs TRBV29-1 and TRBJ1-5, with no clear D. The CDR3 runs to 13 residues. Trimming pared 5 bases from V and 6 bases from J, leaving 14 bases between. Germline V gene data show CDR1 as SQVTM and CDR2 as ANQGSEA. DNA for the CDR3: TGCAGCGTTTCAGGTCATTACAGTCAGCCCCAGCATTTT. It specifies CSVSGHYSQPQHF.

This rearrangement joins TRBV3-1 (or the pseudogene TRBV3-2) to TRBJ2-1, with D tentatively TRBD1 (6 bases). In germline, CDR1 is LGHDT, CDR2 YNNKEL (reference sequence). Trimming took 3 bases from V and 6 from J, leaving 18 bases between them. The CDR3 totals 16 residues. The DNA for the CDR3 is TGTGCCAGCAGCCATGTAGGGACAATATCATTCAATGAGCAGTTCTTC. It translates to CASSHVGTISFNEQFF.

This rearrangement joins TRBV28 to TRBJ2-6, with D tentatively TRBD1 (6 bases). Trimming left V 2 bases short and J 0 bases short, with 8 bases between. Germline V gene lookup returns CDR1 MDHEN and CDR2 SYDVKM. This CDR3 has 16 amino acids. Written as DNA, the CDR3 is TGTGCCAGCAGTTTACAGGGGAACTCTGGGGCCAACGTCCTGACTTTC. This sequence encodes CASSLQGNSGANVLTF. Together with reference TRBV28 and TRBJ2-6, the CDR3 gives the full variable domain: DVKVTQSSRYLVKRTGEKVFLECVQDMDHENMFWYRQDPGLGLRLIYFSYDVKMKEKGDIPEGYSVSREKKERFSLILESASTNQTSMYLCASSLQGNSGANVLTFGAGSRLTVL.